This T cell receptor beta chain stems from a study of vaccination effects on CD4 cells after COVID-19. Data came from immunoSEQ multiplex PCR; TCRdb stores just in-frame clones and leaves some out. Here the sample spans over 35,000 clones, over 65% being singletons. Worth noting for this clone: Its specificity is not known.

Scientists isolated CD4+ T cells after an approximately 10-day culture period ended. By PCR, the person was confirmed to have had SARS-CoV-2 infection between March and December 2020. Vaccine administered to participants consisted of two doses of either BNT162b2 or mRNA-1273. The trim removed 1 base at V and 4 bases at J, leaving 10 bases unmatched. Germline assignment: CDR1 SGHRS and CDR2 YFSETQ. The CDR3 is 18 amino acids. Material: CD4+ T cells from PBMCs cultured without peptide, obtained after COVID-19 vaccination. The sequence came from a human donor who had a prior SARS-CoV-2 infection. The V gene is TRBV5-1, the J gene TRBJ2-1, with TRBD2 matching over 11 bases. The CDR3 nucleotides are TGCGCCAGCAGCTTGTGGGGGACTAGCGGCTATACGTACAATGAGCAGTTCTTC. It translates to CASSLWGTSGYTYNEQFF.